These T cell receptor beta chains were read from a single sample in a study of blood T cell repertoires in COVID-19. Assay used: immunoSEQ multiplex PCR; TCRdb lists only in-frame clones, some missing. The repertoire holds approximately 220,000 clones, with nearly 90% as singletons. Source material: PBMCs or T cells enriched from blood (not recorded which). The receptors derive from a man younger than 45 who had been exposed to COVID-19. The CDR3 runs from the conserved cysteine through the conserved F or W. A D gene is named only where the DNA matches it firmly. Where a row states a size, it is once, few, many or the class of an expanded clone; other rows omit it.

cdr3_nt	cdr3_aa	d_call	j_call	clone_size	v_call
TGTGCCAGTACAAACAGGGATCTAGCCAAAAACATTCAGTACTTC	CASTNRDLAKNIQYF	NA	TRBJ2-4	NA	TRBV19
TGCGCCAGCAGTTTGACAGGGGGAAGCAATCAGCCCCAGCATTTT	CASSLTGGSNQPQHF	TRBD1	TRBJ1-5	NA	TRBV5-1
TGTGCCTCGGGGGGTCCACTAGGGGATTCACCCCTCCACTTT	CASGGPLGDSPLHF	NA	TRBJ1-6	once	TRBV10-3
TGTGCCTTCTCACTGGGGGGCTCCTACAATGAGCAGTTCTTC	CAFSLGGSYNEQFF	NA	TRBJ2-1	once	TRBV2
TGTGCCAGCAGCCAAGAATTCCGACAGGTTAATGAAAAACTGTTTTTT	CASSQEFRQVNEKLFF	NA	TRBJ1-4	NA	TRBV4-2
TGTGCCAGCAGCCAAGGGCCAGATACGCAGTATTTT	CASSQGPDTQYF	NA	TRBJ2-3	NA	TRBV3-1/TRBV3-2
TGTGCCAGCAGCTCCAGGGGCTACGAGCAGTACTTC	CASSSRGYEQYF	NA	TRBJ2-7	NA	TRBV6-2/TRBV6-3
TGTGCCAGCAGCCGACGGAGTGCCTTGGGAAACACCATATATTTT	CASSRRSALGNTIYF	NA	TRBJ1-3	NA	TRBV6-5
TGCGCCAGCAGCCAAGCCGCAGGGGGCGTTGGGGCCAACGTCCTGACTTTC	CASSQAAGGVGANVLTF	TRBD1	TRBJ2-6	NA	TRBV4-3
TGTGCCAGCAGCTTAGCGCTGGGGGGACAGGGGGGAGGGGCCCAGTACTTC	CASSLALGGQGGGAQYF	TRBD1	TRBJ2-5	NA	TRBV7-2
TGTGCCTCCTCCGGGTCCGCATCCAACTATGGCTACACCTTC	CASSGSASNYGYTF	NA	TRBJ1-2	NA	TRBV9
TGTGCCTGGAGAGGACAGTTGGGTTCACCCCTCCACTTT	CAWRGQLGSPLHF	NA	TRBJ1-6	NA	TRBV30
TGTGCCAGCAGTCCAGGGGGCGATGGCTACACCTTC	CASSPGGDGYTF	TRBD1	TRBJ1-2	NA	TRBV7-9
TGCGCCAGCAGCCAAGACGTACTGGGGCCTTCCTACAATGAGCAGTTCTTC	CASSQDVLGPSYNEQFF	NA	TRBJ2-1	NA	TRBV4-1
TGTGCCAGCAGTTTTTGGGCCGACACCGGGGAGCTGTTTTTT	CASSFWADTGELFF	NA	TRBJ2-2	NA	TRBV6-5
TGTGCCAGCAGCCGGATAGGGGCAGGGGGCGCGAACGGGGAGCTGTTTTTT	CASSRIGAGGANGELFF	TRBD1	TRBJ2-2	NA	TRBV25-1
TGTGCCAGCAGTGGCCCGGGTAGTTTCACCTTC	CASSGPGSFTF	NA	TRBJ1-2	NA	TRBV27
TGTGCCAGCAGCCTGGGTCCTCGTGGTAGCGGACAAGAGACCCAGTACTTC	CASSLGPRGSGQETQYF	NA	TRBJ2-5	NA	TRBV4-2
TGCGCCAGCAGTGATCACGGGGATTTTGAAAAACTGTTTTTT	CASSDHGDFEKLFF	NA	TRBJ1-4	NA	TRBV10-1
TGCGCCAGCAGCTTTAGGCGTTTGGCCGTAGCGGGGGGGCCTGAGACCCAGTACTTC	CASSFRRLAVAGGPETQYF	TRBD2	TRBJ2-5	NA	TRBV5-1